This T cell receptor (beta chain) was retrieved from a study of CD8 T cells in ankylosing spondylitis (dated by TCRdb to the late 2010s). Turning to the overall study: The study profiled T cell receptor beta repertoires in healthy donors and ankylosing spondylitis patients to find disease-linked TCR variants. In total, the full study cohort was made up of about 99 healthy donors and 20 to 25 ankylosing spondylitis patients. Peripheral blood was sampled, and synovial fluid was also collected from ankylosing spondylitis patients.

To note about this clonotype: What antigen it recognizes has not been identified. Base qualities are missing; no much larger clone stands one base away.

Here is what the overall study found, with its caveats: Blood from ankylosing spondylitis patients appeared to be characterized by a TCR beta motif composed of 7 to 9 highly homologous amino acid variants. Some TCR beta motif variants had previously been reported in synovial fluid and blood of reactive arthritis patients, which suggested common disease-initiation mechanisms. According to the report, matched synovial fluid samples from ankylosing spondylitis patients were significantly enriched for the disease-linked clones. In peripheral blood, the disease-linked clones were found at relatively low frequencies and had a CD8+ phenotype.

Sequencing was carried out with an Illumina HiSeq 2500. TCR beta libraries were prepared by quantitative 5'-RACE with molecular barcodes. As for how the authors treated the data: Disease-linked TCR variants were identified with a new computational method built on a probabilistic model of VDJ rearrangement. TCRdb trimmed public reads at Q25 via fastp, called clones via MiXCR and kept in-frame beta chains. Rows are unified per CDR3 protein, each entry keeping the most common DNA and genes. These V and J calls rely on TCRdb rather than the paper's analysis. The sample profile shows more than 500,000 distinct CDR3 sequences; roughly 5% of them were found once. Of the sample, around 3.4% falls within the top ten clones. The receptor was isolated from a male donor with ankylosing spondylitis. Sequenced material: blood, either unsorted or a sorted T cell fraction (not recorded which).

The encoded CDR3 is CSARGTFFSNQPQHF. The DNA sequence is TGCAGTGCTAGAGGGACATTTTTTAGCAATCAGCCCCAGCATTTT. The sequence joins TRBV20-1 to TRBJ1-5; TRBD1 is perhaps the D gene, given 5 matching bases. CDR1 and CDR2, looked up from the germline V gene (reference sequence), are DFQATT and SNEGSKA. V sheds 1 base and J sheds 0 bases, leaving 10 bases between their ends. The cysteine opens and the phenylalanine closes a CDR3 of 15 amino acids. The read is trimmed to its CDR3 DNA, 45 bases read in frame from base 1.